These 28 T cell receptor beta chains came from one sample sequenced in a study of cytomegalovirus exposure and HLA in healthy donors listed by TCRdb under 2017. The library came from the immunoSEQ multiplex PCR assay. Imported from immuneACCESS, the table was reduced by TCRdb to in-frame sequences with V and J called. These copies leave out some clones; in studies compared against another copy, an unresolved V gene accounts for under half, and the cause of the remainder is not known. This sample is represented by around 200,000 clones; roughly 80% of them were singletons. Of the sample, around 2.8% falls within the top ten clones. Sequenced input: PBMCs. These receptors all stem from a woman under 30 in good health and CMV-seropositive.

The genes are TRBV4-1 and TRBJ1-3; D is unclear. CDR1 MGHRA and CDR2 YSYEKL come from the germline V gene. Trimming removed 3 bases at V and 1 base at J, with 4 bases between. The CDR3 runs 13 residues. CDR3 residues: CASSQASGNTIYF. In nucleotides, the CDR3 is TGCGCCAGCAGCCAGGCATCTGGAAACACCATATATTTT.

The chain couples TRBV7-2 to TRBJ1-2, with 9 bases identical to TRBD1. Trimming at V came to 0 bases and at J to 6 bases, leaving 5 bases not matched to a gene. The CDR3 has 15 residues. Germline CDR1 SGHTA, CDR2 FQGNSA. The CDR3: CASSLAVGQGDGYTF. Here the CDR3 DNA reads TGTGCCAGCAGCTTAGCCGTGGGACAGGGAGATGGCTACACCTTC.

This rearrangement joins TRBV18 to TRBJ1-2; D possibly corresponds to TRBD1 (6 bases). Between the trimmed V and J ends, which lost 6 bases and 5 bases, there was a span of 16 bases. The CDR3 runs to 14 residues. Germline CDR1 reads KGHSH; CDR2 reads LQKENI. The CDR3 DNA sequence: TGTGCCAGCTCTCTGACAGGAGTGGAATATGGCTACACCTTC. It is translated as CASSLTGVEYGYTF.

The rearrangement links TRBV7-9 to TRBJ1-3; no firm D call. In germline, CDR1 is SEHNR, CDR2 FQNEAQ (reference sequence). This CDR3 comprises 14 residues. V lost 1 base and J 9 bases, leaving 13 bases between the germline ends. CDR3 in amino acids: CASSLVTGMGTIYF. CDR3 in DNA: TGTGCCAGCAGCTTAGTTACGGGGATGGGCACCATATATTTT.

This chain joins TRBV7-9 and TRBJ2-5, with 8 bases that match TRBD1. The CDR3 runs to 14 residues. V lost 4 bases, J lost 1 base, and 2 bases stayed unmatched. The V gene's germline CDR1 is SEHNR and CDR2 FQNEAQ (reference sequence). CDR3 amino acids: CASSSGTGQETQYF. The CDR3 DNA reads as TGTGCCAGCAGCTCCGGGACAGGCCAAGAGACCCAGTACTTC.

This clone occurred once. The rearrangement uses TRBV9 and TRBJ2-3; TRBD2 matches at 8 bases. Germline values: CDR1 SGDLS, CDR2 YYNGEE. The CDR3 runs 15 residues. V was pared by 3 bases and J by 2 bases, with 5 bases of the junction left unmatched. CDR3 coding DNA: TGTGCCAGCAGCGACCATAGCGGGATCACAGATACGCAGTATTTT. It codes for CASSDHSGITDTQYF. Filled out from reference TRBV9 and TRBJ2-3, the complete variable domain reads DSGVTQTPKHLITATGQRVTLRCSPRSGDLSVYWYQQSLDQGLQFLIQYYNGEERAKGNILERFSAQQFPDLHSELNLSSLELGDSALYFCASSDHSGITDTQYFGPGTRLTVL.

This clone was seen only once. The gene calls are TRBV7-3 and TRBJ2-1; D is possibly TRBD2 (5 bases). The CDR3 is made up of 16 amino acids. CDR1 SGHTA and CDR2 FQGTGA come from the germline V gene. Trimming cost V 5 bases and J 0 bases, with 14 bases left between them. The chain's CDR3 is CASSRTSAGSYNEQFF. The CDR3 coding sequence is TGTGCCAGCAGCCGAACCTCGGCGGGCTCCTACAATGAGCAGTTCTTC. The whole variable domain, remainder taken from reference TRBV7-3 and TRBJ2-1, is GAGVSQTPSNKVTEKGKYVELRCDPISGHTALYWYRQSLGQGPEFLIYFQGTGAADDSGLPNDRFFAVRPEGSVSTLKIQRTERGDSAVYLCASSRTSAGSYNEQFFGPGTRLTVL.

The rearrangement links TRBV6-5 to TRBJ2-2; TRBD1 matches at 7 bases. The CDR3 covers 13 residues. J lost 8 bases, V lost 7 bases, and 7 bases had no gene match. From germline, CDR1 is MNHEY and CDR2 SVGAGI. The CDR3 region has the DNA TGTGCCAGCACTCCAGGGGGAAGTGGGGAGCTGTTTTTT. Its protein is CASTPGGSGELFF.

V is TRBV15 and J is TRBJ1-4; 7 bases line up with TRBD1. V was clipped by 9 bases and J by 6 bases; unmatched bases: 10. The CDR3 is 14 amino acids. The germline CDR1 and CDR2 sequences are LNHNV and YYDKDF (reference sequence). The CDR3 bases are TGTGCCACAGAGGCAGGGGGGAAGGATGAAAAACTGTTTTTT. Protein sequence: CATEAGGKDEKLFF.

The V call is TRBV29-1, the J call TRBJ2-1, with 8 bases lining up with TRBD1. Germline CDR1 reads SQVTM; CDR2 reads ANQGSEA. This CDR3 contains 14 residues. V shed 7 bases, J shed 3 bases, and the junction held 8 bases outside the gene matches. This chain's CDR3 is CSGLGDRNYNEQFF. CDR3 DNA: TGCAGCGGCCTGGGGGACAGGAACTACAATGAGCAGTTCTTC.

This clone was detected only once. The chain recombines TRBV11-2 with TRBJ2-3; 10 bases match TRBD1. V dropped 5 bases and J dropped 4; count of bases not matched to a gene: 6. Per germline, CDR1 SGHAT and CDR2 FQNNGV. There are 15 residues in the CDR3. The CDR3 DNA follows: TGTGCCAGCAGCACCGGGACAGGGGTAGCAGATACGCAGTATTTT. It specifies CASSTGTGVADTQYF. The full variable domain, its missing parts supplied by reference TRBV11-2 and TRBJ2-3, is EAGVAQSPRYKIIEKRQSVAFWCNPISGHATLYWYQQILGQGPKLLIQFQNNGVVDDSQLPKDRFSAERLKGVDSTLKIQPAKLEDSAVYLCASSTGTGVADTQYFGPGTRLTVL.

This clone was counted between two and nine times. V usage is TRBV19 and J usage is TRBJ2-7; D remains unclear. The V gene's germline CDR1 is LNHDA and CDR2 SQIVND (reference sequence). The V end was cut by 1 base, the J end by 2 bases, with 3 bases between. This CDR3 region has 12 residues. The CDR3 sequence is CASSIGTYEQYF. CDR3 coding DNA: TGTGCCAGTAGTATAGGTACCTACGAGCAGTACTTC. The full variable domain, in which reference TRBV19 and TRBJ2-7 provide the parts outside the CDR3, is DGGITQSPKYLFRKEGQNVTLSCEQNLNHDAMYWYRQDPGQGLRLIYYSQIVNDFQKGDIAEGYSVSREKKESFPLTVTSAQKNPTAFYLCASSIGTYEQYFGPGTRLTVT.

CDR3 sequence (DNA): TGTGCCAGCAGCTCAGGGAATGAGCAGTTCTTC. It yields the protein CASSSGNEQFF. This rearrangement joins TRBV5-6 to TRBJ2-1; a possible D gene is TRBD1 (5 bases). The germline V gene encodes CDR1 SGHDT and CDR2 YYEEEE. V lost 3 bases to trimming and J lost 7 bases, with 5 bases between them. This CDR3 has 11 amino acids.

This clone appeared a single time. The chain recombines TRBV6-1 with TRBJ2-1; tentatively, D is TRBD2 (5 bases). CDR3 length: 11 amino acids. V was cut by 7 bases and J by 6 bases, with 7 bases left in between. CDR1 and CDR2 (germline): MNHNS, SASEGT. In nucleotides, the CDR3 is TGTGCCAGCACGGCGGGCAATGAGCAGTTCTTC. It codes for CASTAGNEQFF.

The V gene is TRBV7-6, the J gene TRBJ2-7, with 10 bases aligning to TRBD1. J was trimmed by 2 bases and V by 3 bases; bases with no gene match: 4. CDR1 is SGHVS, CDR2 FNYEAQ, per germline. The CDR3 spans 15 residues. The CDR3 coding sequence is TGTGCCAGCAGCTTCGGGACAGGGGAAACCTACGAGCAGTACTTC. Translating it yields CASSFGTGETYEQYF.

The chain carries TRBV7-2 and TRBJ2-1; D possibly corresponds to TRBD1 (5 bases). This CDR3 has 14 amino acids. Germline CDR1 is SGHTA and CDR2 is FQGNSA. Between the trimmed V and J ends, which lost 3 bases and 6 bases, there was a span of 12 bases. CDR3 region: CASSLAGIRNEQFF. The CDR3 DNA follows: TGTGCCAGCAGCTTGGCAGGGATCCGCAATGAGCAGTTCTTC.

The V call is TRBV5-4, the J call TRBJ1-4, with D possibly matching TRBD1 (6 bases). CDR1 and CDR2 from the germline V gene are SGHNT and YYREEE (reference sequence). CDR3 length: 16 residues. V lost 3 bases and J lost 0, with 12 bases in between. CDR3 sequence (DNA): TGTGCCAGCAGCTATGACCCAGGGGCAACTAATGAAAAACTGTTTTTT. It yields the protein CASSYDPGATNEKLFF.

The chain carries TRBV6-1 and TRBJ2-7, with a possible D match to TRBD1 (6 bases). V gave up 9 bases and J gave up 2 bases, with 8 bases separating them. In germline, CDR1 is MNHNS, CDR2 SASEGT. This CDR3 is 11 amino acids long. CDR3 DNA: TGTGCCAGTCAGGGGACCTACGAGCAGTACTTC. Translating gives CASQGTYEQYF.

This chain links TRBV5-1 with TRBJ1-1; tentative D call: TRBD1 (6 bases). The CDR3 extends over 14 amino acids. V lost 3 bases to trimming and J lost 1 base, with 10 bases between them. CDR1 SGHRS and CDR2 YFSETQ come from the germline V gene. In nucleotides, the CDR3 is TGCGCCAGCAGCTCGGACAGCCGGAACACTGAAGCTTTCTTT. It yields the protein CASSSDSRNTEAFF.

This chain links TRBV9 with TRBJ2-5, with TRBD2 matching 9 bases. Germline V gives CDR1 SGDLS, CDR2 YYNGEE. V was pared by 2 bases and J by 4 bases, with 6 bases of the junction left unmatched. The CDR3 loop spans 15 amino acids. The CDR3 is CASSVASGETETQYF. As DNA, the CDR3 is TGTGCCAGCAGCGTGGCTAGCGGGGAAACAGAGACCCAGTACTTC.

The chain uses TRBV5-6 and TRBJ2-1, with D possibly matching TRBD2 (7 bases). The V end lost 3 bases, the J end lost 2 bases, and 12 bases lay between the germline ends. CDR1 and CDR2 (germline): SGHDT, YYEEEE. The CDR3 loop spans 15 amino acids. CDR3 loop: CASSWGGAPYNEQFF. CDR3 DNA: TGTGCCAGCAGCTGGGGGGGCGCCCCCTACAATGAGCAGTTCTTC.

This clone has a count of ten or more. This rearrangement joins TRBV6-1 to TRBJ1-2, with 7 positions matching TRBD1. V was clipped by 3 bases and J by 4 bases; unmatched bases: 5. Germline V gene lookup returns CDR1 MNHNS and CDR2 SASEGT. The CDR3 spans 14 residues. The CDR3, as DNA: TGTGCCAGCAGTGACTACAGGGGAAGCTATGGCTACACCTTC. It is translated as CASSDYRGSYGYTF.

The chain carries TRBV4-1 and TRBJ2-3, with D maybe TRBD1 (5 bases). This CDR3 is built from 15 residues. Trimming removed 1 base from V and 2 bases from J, with 10 bases in between. The germline V gene encodes CDR1 MGHRA and CDR2 YSYEKL. The DNA of the CDR3 is TGCGCCAGCAGCCAAGGAGGACAATTCACAGATACGCAGTATTTT. This translates into CASSQGGQFTDTQYF.

CDR3 sequence reads: CASSARTGEGTNEKLFF. CDR3 coding DNA: TGTGCCAGCAGCGCCCGGACAGGGGAAGGCACTAATGAAAAACTGTTTTTT. The rearrangement joins TRBV7-9 to TRBJ1-4; TRBD1 agrees at 9 bases. There are 17 residues in the CDR3. V shed 5 bases and J 2 bases; nucleotides not matched to a gene: 9. Germline V gives CDR1 SEHNR, CDR2 FQNEAQ (reference sequence).

This rearrangement joins TRBV4-2 to TRBJ2-5, with 7 nucleotides matching TRBD1. After removal of 1 base from V and 1 base from J, the junction contained 3 bases not matched to a gene. Germline CDR1 and CDR2: LGHNA and YNFKEQ. The CDR3 extends over 15 amino acids. Here the CDR3 reads CASSQARTGQETQYF. Here the CDR3 DNA reads TGTGCCAGCAGCCAAGCTCGGACAGGCCAAGAGACCCAGTACTTC.

The chain employs TRBV7-6 and TRBJ2-2; perhaps TRBD1 as D (5 bases). CDR1 SGHVS and CDR2 FNYEAQ come from the germline V gene. Deletions cut 1 base from V and 8 bases from J, with 14 bases between. CDR3 length equals 15 residues. The CDR3 DNA reads TGTGCCAGCAGCTTAGGGGCAGGGCAATCAGGGGAGCTGTTTTTT. Translating it yields CASSLGAGQSGELFF.

J is TRBJ1-2 and V is TRBV5-1; tentatively, D is TRBD1 (5 bases). This CDR3 is built from 13 residues. Trimming stripped 4 bases from V and 8 bases from J, with 15 bases between. Germline V gives CDR1 SGHRS, CDR2 YFSETQ. CDR3 sequence: CASSPQSGDGYTF. The CDR3 DNA is TGCGCCAGCAGCCCCCAATCGGGGGACGGCTACACCTTC.

CDR3 nucleotide sequence: TGTGCCAGCAGTCCTTTTGCGGGACAGGGTCTGTCAGGGGGAGACACCATATATTTT. This translates into CASSPFAGQGLSGGDTIYF. The chain recombines TRBV7-6 with TRBJ1-3; 9 positions match TRBD1. CDR1 SGHVS and CDR2 FNYEAQ come from the germline V gene. V shed 6 bases and J 8 bases; nucleotides not matched to a gene: 23. The CDR3 totals 19 residues.